The 5 T cell receptor beta chains below all came from one sample that was sequenced in a study of cytomegalovirus exposure and HLA in healthy donors. Vbeta (60) and Jbeta (13) primers were used in the PCR. Assay used: immunoSEQ multiplex PCR; TCRdb lists only in-frame clones, some missing. The sample holds 69,000 or so clones, 76% seen once. Sequencing was done on a sample of PBMCs. These receptors were collected from a man between 18 and 35 years old in good health and CMV-seronegative.

This chain links TRBV7-9 with TRBJ2-6, with D tentatively TRBD1 (6 bases). The CDR3 has 15 residues. The V end lost 5 bases, the J end lost 4 bases, and 12 bases lay between the germline ends. CDR1 is SEHNR and CDR2 is FQNEAQ in the germline V gene (reference sequence). The CDR3 sequence is CASSPGERGANVLTF. Written as DNA, the CDR3 is TGTGCCAGCAGCCCAGGGGAGCGAGGGGCCAACGTCCTGACTTTC.

V gene TRBV14 combines with J gene TRBJ2-5; 9 bases agree with TRBD1. V lost 6 bases and J lost 7; bases outside the gene matches: 9. Germline lookup yields CDR1 SGHDN and CDR2 FVKESK. This CDR3 is 14 amino acids long. In nucleotides, the CDR3 is TGTGCCAGCAGAAAGACAGGGGGTAGCGGGACCCAGTACTTC. It yields the protein CASRKTGGSGTQYF. Complete variable domain (other parts from reference TRBV14 and TRBJ2-5): EAGVTQFPSHSVIEKGQTVTLRCDPISGHDNLYWYRRVMGKEIKFLLHFVKESKQDESGMPNNRFLAERTGGTYSTLKVQPAELEDSGVYFCASRKTGGSGTQYFGPGTRLLVL.

The J gene is TRBJ1-2, the V gene TRBV9, with a tentative D call TRBD1 (6 bases). Germline CDR1 SGDLS, CDR2 YYNGEE. This CDR3 has 13 amino acids. V was cut by 4 bases and J by 8 bases, with 15 bases left in between. For the CDR3, the DNA is TGTGCCAGCAGCCCACGTACAGGGACCGGCTACACCTTC. Protein: CASSPRTGTGYTF.

The CDR3 is CASSAYGGAMGTDTQYF. Here the CDR3 DNA reads TGTGCCAGCAGCGCTTACGGGGGGGCTATGGGCACAGATACGCAGTATTTT. The chain employs TRBV9 and TRBJ2-3; 8 bases fit TRBD2. This CDR3 spans 17 amino acids. V trimming: 3 bases; J trimming: 1 base; junction bases outside the gene matches: 10. The V gene's germline CDR1 is SGDLS and CDR2 YYNGEE.

This sequence joins TRBV19 and TRBJ2-5; D possibly corresponds to TRBD1 (5 bases). The CDR3 has 15 residues. The V end was cut by 6 bases, the J end by 5 bases, with 19 bases between. Germline CDR1 reads LNHDA; CDR2 reads SQIVND (reference sequence). The CDR3 sequence is CASRPQKDILETQYF. DNA of the CDR3: TGTGCCAGTAGGCCCCAGAAGGACATTTTGGAGACCCAGTACTTC.